The 25 T cell receptor beta chains listed next were all sequenced from one sample in a study of T cells in Graves' hyperthyroidism and ophthalmopathy. It was RNA transcripts that yielded the amplified TCR beta CDR3 regions. The HTBI primer set drove a first-round RT-PCR of the TCR CDR3. MiXCR, applied by TCRdb to the multiplex PCR reads, yields one record per CDR3 protein. There are roughly 710,000 distinct CDR3 sequences in the sample; about a third occur only once, and around a third lies in the top ten. The sample was blood. The receptors here all came from a woman aged 40 to 50 with Graves' hyperthyroidism.

This clonotype was recorded at least ten times. The chain recombines TRBV19 with TRBJ1-1; no clear D gene. The CDR3 runs 14 residues. Trimming took 4 bases from V and 4 from J, leaving 13 bases between them. Germline values: CDR1 LNHDA, CDR2 SQIVND (reference sequence). CDR3 in amino acids: CASSSGSTGTEAFF. CDR3 nucleotides: TGTGCCAGTAGTAGCGGCTCCACGGGCACTGAAGCTTTCTTT. The full variable domain, in which reference TRBV19 and TRBJ1-1 provide the parts outside the CDR3, is DGGITQSPKYLFRKEGQNVTLSCEQNLNHDAMYWYRQDPGQGLRLIYYSQIVNDFQKGDIAEGYSVSREKKESFPLTVTSAQKNPTAFYLCASSSGSTGTEAFFGQGTRLTVV.

The genes are TRBV6-1 and TRBJ1-2, with 7 nucleotides matching TRBD1. Germline V gene lookup returns CDR1 MNHNS and CDR2 SASEGT. The trim removed 7 bases at V and 3 bases at J, leaving 2 bases unmatched. This CDR3 contains 12 residues. As DNA, the CDR3 is TGTGCCAGCAAGGGGGCGTACTATGGCTACACCTTC. Translation: CASKGAYYGYTF.

This clonotype was counted once. The chain recombines TRBV7-2 with TRBJ2-7; 9 bases match TRBD2. J was trimmed by 1 base and V by 9 bases; bases with no gene match: 16. The CDR3 is 17 amino acids. In germline, CDR1 is SGHTA, CDR2 FQGNSA. CDR3 amino acids: CASNPPGLADGSYEQYF. CDR3 nucleotide sequence: TGTGCCAGTAACCCACCGGGACTAGCTGATGGGTCCTACGAGCAGTACTTC. The complete variable domain, with remaining parts taken from reference TRBV7-2 and TRBJ2-7, reads GAGVSQSPSNKVTEKGKDVELRCDPISGHTALYWYRQSLGQGLEFLIYFQGNSAPDKSGLPSDRFSAERTGGSVSTLTIQRTQQEDSAVYLCASNPPGLADGSYEQYFGPGTRLTVT.

The rearrangement uses TRBV10-3 and TRBJ2-7; TRBD1 matches at 9 bases. There are 16 residues in the CDR3. With V trimmed by 4 bases and J by 1 base, 8 bases remained unmatched. CDR1 ENHRY and CDR2 SYGVKD come from the germline V gene. The DNA of the CDR3 is TGTGCCATCAGTGGGCTTGGCGGGACAGGGTCCTACGAGCAGTACTTC. It is translated as CAISGLGGTGSYEQYF.

This clonotype was seen ten or more times. The rearrangement uses TRBV7-2 and TRBJ1-1, with D possibly matching TRBD1 (6 bases). The CDR3 is made up of 13 amino acids. V lost 4 bases to trimming and J lost 1 base, with 7 bases between them. CDR1 is SGHTA, CDR2 FQGNSA, per germline. The CDR3 sequence is CASSSQGNTEAFF. The CDR3 nucleotides read TGTGCCAGCAGCTCACAGGGGAACACTGAAGCTTTCTTT.

In its sample, this clonotype was seen a few times. The rearrangement joins TRBV6-6 to TRBJ2-2; D tentatively reads TRBD1 or TRBD2 (5 bases each). This CDR3 contains 15 residues. V lost 6 bases and J 6 bases, leaving 17 bases between the germline ends. In germline, CDR1 is MNHNY, CDR2 SVGAGI (reference sequence). The chain's CDR3 is CASRLGTTNAGELFF. For the CDR3, the DNA is TGTGCCAGCAGACTGGGGACGACCAACGCCGGGGAGCTGTTTTTT.

This clonotype was seen only once. The missing conserved phenylalanine or tryptophan at the end of this CDR3 makes a read error likely. The J gene is TRBJ1-2, the V gene TRBV12-3 or TRBV12-4; D is ambiguous. CDR3 length equals 17 residues. The ends were cut back, 1 base at V and 0 bases at J, with 15 bases in the middle. The CDR3 sequence is CASSLVESRPANYGYTL. CDR3 in DNA: TGTGCCAGCAGTTTAGTTGAGAGCAGACCTGCTAACTATGGCTACACCCTC.

About this clonotype: A read error may be the cause here, since a much bigger clone is one base away. The chain is built from TRBV6-5 and TRBJ2-7; D not certain. This CDR3 is built from 10 residues. Deletions cut 7 bases from V and 5 bases from J, with 6 bases between. CDR1 is MNHEY and CDR2 is SVGAGI in the germline V gene. CDR3 sequence reads: CASILHEQYF. For the CDR3, the DNA is TGTGCCAGCATTCTACACGAGCAGTACTTC.

This clonotype was seen ten or more times. The chain recombines TRBV15 with TRBJ1-4; the D is unclear. This CDR3 comprises 14 residues. Between the trimmed V and J ends, which lost 1 base and 4 bases, there was a span of 7 bases. The germline V gene has CDR1 LNHNV and CDR2 YYDKDF (reference sequence). CDR3 amino acids: CATSRADHNEKLFF. CDR3 DNA: TGTGCCACCAGCAGAGCAGATCATAATGAAAAACTGTTTTTT.

The chain carries TRBV6-1 and TRBJ2-5; 8 nucleotides agree with TRBD1. Trimming removed 11 bases from V and 1 base from J; junction bases left unmatched: 6. Germline V gene data show CDR1 as MNHNS and CDR2 as SASEGT. CDR3 length equals 13 residues. The CDR3: CAALDRAQETQYF. In DNA form, the CDR3 reads TGTGCCGCATTGGACAGGGCCCAAGAGACCCAGTACTTC.

The chain couples TRBV10-3 to TRBJ2-2; the D call may be TRBD1 or TRBD2 (5 bases each). The V and J ends lost 6 bases and 4 bases respectively, with 15 bases between them. The CDR3 runs 15 residues. Germline V gives CDR1 ENHRY, CDR2 SYGVKD. CDR3 amino acids: CAISRDAGVTGELFF. In nucleotides, the CDR3 is TGTGCCATCAGCCGGGACGCCGGGGTCACCGGGGAGCTGTTTTTT.

The rearrangement links TRBV12-3 or TRBV12-4 to TRBJ2-2; D may be TRBD1 (5 bases). The CDR3 consists of 13 residues. With 6 bases removed from V and 3 bases from J, the gap between germline ends came to 8 bases. CDR3 loop: CASRSRDTGELFF. The CDR3 DNA reads as TGTGCCAGCAGGTCCAGGGACACCGGGGAGCTGTTTTTT.

The V gene is TRBV7-9, the J gene TRBJ2-2; 9 bases are shared with TRBD1. The V segment lost 5 bases and the J segment 3 bases; nucleotides outside the gene matches: 7. The CDR3 runs 16 residues. The germline V gene encodes CDR1 SEHNR and CDR2 FQNEAQ (reference sequence). The CDR3 reads CASSRQGDTYTGELFF. CDR3 sequence (DNA): TGTGCCAGCAGCCGACAGGGGGACACCTACACCGGGGAGCTGTTTTTT.

This clonotype was found many times. The genes are TRBV2 and TRBJ2-7; 7 nucleotides line up with TRBD2. This CDR3 comprises 14 residues. Per the germline V gene, CDR1 is SNHLY and CDR2 is FYNNEI. Trimming at V came to 7 bases and at J to 4 bases, leaving 10 bases not matched to a gene. The CDR3 protein is CASTLARGSYEQYF. CDR3 nucleotide sequence: TGTGCCAGCACCCTAGCCCGCGGGAGTTACGAGCAGTACTTC.

This clonotype was detected many times. As DNA, the CDR3 is TGTGCCAGCAGCCAAGTGATCAGGGGCTGGGAGACCCAGTACTTC. Amino acids: CASSQVIRGWETQYF. The chain uses TRBV14 and TRBJ2-5, with D possibly matching TRBD1 (6 bases). The CDR3 spans 15 residues. V lost 1 base and J 5 bases, leaving 14 bases between the germline ends. CDR1 and CDR2 (germline): SGHDN, FVKESK.

This clonotype has more than one count but fewer than ten. The rearrangement joins TRBV19 to TRBJ1-2; D is possibly TRBD1 (6 bases). Trimming stripped 1 base from V and 7 bases from J, with 16 bases between. Germline values: CDR1 LNHDA, CDR2 SQIVND (reference sequence). The CDR3 spans 15 residues. The CDR3 coding sequence is TGTGCCAGTAGTATAGTCGGAGGGGGTGACGGTGGCTACACCTTC. Protein product: CASSIVGGGDGGYTF.

The chain has TRBV29-1 and TRBJ2-7; no reliable D call. The V end was cut by 6 bases, the J end by 0 bases, with 12 bases between. This CDR3 has 13 amino acids. Germline values: CDR1 SQVTM, CDR2 ANQGSEA. The CDR3 DNA reads TGCAGCGTACGGACGGAAAGCTCCTACGAGCAGTACTTC. It translates to CSVRTESSYEQYF.

The V gene is TRBV12-3 or TRBV12-4, the J gene TRBJ1-5; D unclear. The V end was cut by 4 bases, the J end by 11 bases, with 15 bases between. This CDR3 spans 13 amino acids. Here the CDR3 reads CASSSGEQEAQHF. The CDR3 coding sequence is TGTGCCAGCAGTTCCGGGGAACAAGAAGCCCAGCATTTT.

This clonotype has a handful of counts. The rearrangement uses TRBV20-1 and TRBJ2-7; D is uncertain. The CDR3 runs 11 residues. Looked up from germline, CDR1 is DFQATT and CDR2 is SNEGSKA (reference sequence). V was shortened by 3 bases and J by 3 bases, with 6 bases between the two germline ends. This chain's CDR3 is CSASAHYEQYF. CDR3 sequence (DNA): TGCAGTGCTAGCGCCCACTACGAGCAGTACTTC.

This clonotype has a count of ten or more. The gene calls are TRBV29-1 and TRBJ1-2; D uncertain. The CDR3 has 13 residues. V lost 4 bases, J lost 3 bases, and 12 bases lay in between. Germline V gene lookup returns CDR1 SQVTM and CDR2 ANQGSEA. The CDR3 DNA reads as TGCAGCGTTGTTGCCCCTCAAGACTATGGCTACACCTTC. Its protein product is CSVVAPQDYGYTF.

With regard to this clonotype: An end of the junction does not agree with germline; a read error may underlie this. In DNA, the CDR3 is TGTGCCAGCGTTTCTCTGACCTTCTCTGGAAACACCACATATTTT. As protein: CASVSLTFSGNTTYF. The chain has TRBV6-1 and TRBJ1-3; D unresolved. CDR1 and CDR2 (germline): MNHNS, SASEGT. There are 15 residues in the CDR3.

This clonotype appeared many times. The chain couples TRBV19 to TRBJ1-2, with D uncertain. Germline assignment: CDR1 LNHDA and CDR2 SQIVND (reference sequence). V lost 1 base and J lost 2, with 11 bases in between. The CDR3 consists of 15 residues. CDR3 region: CASSIGTHKNYGYTF. DNA for the CDR3: TGTGCCAGTAGTATAGGTACCCATAAGAACTATGGCTACACCTTC.

The chain employs TRBV4-1 and TRBJ1-6, with TRBD1 matching 9 bases. Germline V gene data show CDR1 as MGHRA and CDR2 as YSYEKL. The CDR3 length is 15 residues. J was trimmed by 7 bases and V by 6 bases; bases with no gene match: 7. The CDR3 spells CASRHRDRENSPLHF. Written as DNA, the CDR3 is TGCGCCAGCAGGCACCGGGACAGGGAAAATTCACCCCTCCACTTT.

The rearrangement joins TRBV4-2 to TRBJ2-7; D tentatively fits TRBD1 or TRBD2 (5 bases each). CDR3 size: 13 residues. Germline V lookup: CDR1 LGHNA, CDR2 YNFKEQ. The V and J ends lost 5 bases and 2 bases respectively, with 10 bases between them. The CDR3 DNA follows: TGTGCCAGCAGCTACTGGGGGACCTACGAGCAGTACTTC. The encoded protein is CASSYWGTYEQYF.

This clonotype came up a few times. The rearrangement links TRBV7-2 to TRBJ2-7; D unclear. Trimming cost V 3 bases and J 6 bases, with 21 bases left between them. This CDR3 spans 16 amino acids. Germline V gene lookup returns CDR1 SGHTA and CDR2 FQGNSA. The CDR3 DNA follows: TGTGCCAGCAGCTTGCCGTCGGGTCAGTTGCGTCGCGAGCAGTACTTC. Translating it yields CASSLPSGQLRREQYF.